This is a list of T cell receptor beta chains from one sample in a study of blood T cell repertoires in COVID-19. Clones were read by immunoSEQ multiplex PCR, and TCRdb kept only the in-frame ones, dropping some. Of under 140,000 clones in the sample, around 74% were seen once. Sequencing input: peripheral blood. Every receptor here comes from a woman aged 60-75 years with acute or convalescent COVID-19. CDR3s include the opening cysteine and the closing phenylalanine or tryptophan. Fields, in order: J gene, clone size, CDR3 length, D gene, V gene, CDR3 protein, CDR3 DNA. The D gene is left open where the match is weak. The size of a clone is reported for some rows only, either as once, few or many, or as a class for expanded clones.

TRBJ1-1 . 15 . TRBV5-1 CASSLEVRRNTEAFF TGCGCCAGCAGCTTGGAAGTAAGGAGAAACACTGAAGCTTTCTTT
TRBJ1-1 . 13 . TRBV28 CASSGALNTEAFF TGTGCCAGCAGTGGGGCGTTGAACACTGAAGCTTTCTTT
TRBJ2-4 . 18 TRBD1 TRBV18 CASSPEQGISTAKNIQYF TGTGCCAGCTCACCTGAACAGGGGATTTCAACAGCCAAAAACATTCAGTACTTC
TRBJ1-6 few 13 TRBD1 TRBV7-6 CASSLTTGEPLHF TGTGCCAGCAGCCTAACCACAGGGGAACCCCTCCACTTT
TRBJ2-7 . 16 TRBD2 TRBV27 CASSLGAGPNLYEQYF TGTGCCAGCAGCTTAGGAGCGGGACCGAACCTCTACGAGCAGTACTTC
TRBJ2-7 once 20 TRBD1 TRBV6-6 CASSPIKIYGTGPRPYEQYF TGTGCCAGCAGCCCAATCAAAATCTACGGGACAGGGCCTCGTCCCTACGAGCAGTACTTC
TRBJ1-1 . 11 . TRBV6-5 CASSYGTEAFF TGTGCCAGCAGTTACGGGACAGAAGCTTTCTTT
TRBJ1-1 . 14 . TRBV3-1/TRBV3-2 CASSQLSTVSEAFF TGTGCCAGCAGCCAATTGTCTACAGTCTCTGAAGCTTTCTTT
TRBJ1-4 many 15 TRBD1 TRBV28 CASSPAGTGYEKLFF TGTGCCAGCAGTCCCGCCGGGACAGGGTATGAAAAACTGTTTTTT
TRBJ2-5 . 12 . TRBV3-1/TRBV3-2 CASRGGAATQYF TGTGCCAGCAGGGGCGGGGCTGCGACCCAGTACTTC
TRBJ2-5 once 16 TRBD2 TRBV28 CASSLLTSGAGETQYF TGTGCCAGCAGTTTGCTGACTAGCGGCGCCGGGGAGACCCAGTACTTC
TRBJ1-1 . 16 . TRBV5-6 CASSRGEDSRRTEAFF TGTGCCAGCAGCCGCGGAGAGGACAGTCGGCGCACTGAAGCTTTCTTT
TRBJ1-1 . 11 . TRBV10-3 CATAGSTEAFF TGTGCCACAGCAGGAAGCACTGAAGCTTTCTTT
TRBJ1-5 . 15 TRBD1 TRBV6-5 CASRRTGGGDQPQHF TGTGCCAGCAGAAGAACAGGGGGCGGAGATCAGCCCCAGCATTTT
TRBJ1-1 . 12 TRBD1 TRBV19 CASSSGTVRAFF TGTGCCAGTAGCTCGGGGACAGTGAGGGCTTTCTTT
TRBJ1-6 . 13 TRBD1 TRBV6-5 CASGDSYNSPLHF TGTGCCAGCGGGGACAGCTATAATTCACCCCTCCACTTT
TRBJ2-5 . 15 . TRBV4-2 CASSQDIGGWWTQYF TGTGCCAGCAGCCAAGATATTGGGGGCTGGTGGACCCAGTACTTC
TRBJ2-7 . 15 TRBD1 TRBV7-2 CASSLSGQPIYEQYF TGTGCCAGCAGCTTATCGGGACAGCCTATCTACGAGCAGTACTTC
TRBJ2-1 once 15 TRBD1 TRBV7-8 CASSSRQGSYNEQFF TGTGCCAGCAGCTCCAGACAGGGGTCCTACAATGAGCAGTTCTTC
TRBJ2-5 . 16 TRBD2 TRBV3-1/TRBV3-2 CASSQLLAGGPKTQYF TGTGCCAGCAGCCAACTACTAGCGGGGGGGCCGAAGACCCAGTACTTC
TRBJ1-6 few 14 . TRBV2 CASSEAFRGSPLHF TGTGCCAGCAGTGAAGCCTTTAGGGGGTCACCCCTCCACTTT
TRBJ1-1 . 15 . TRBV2 CASSEIRGGDTEAFF TGTGCCAGCAGTGAAATAAGGGGTGGGGACACTGAAGCTTTCTTT
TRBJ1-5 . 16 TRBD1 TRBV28 CASSLVWTGLYQPQHF TGTGCCAGCAGTTTAGTGTGGACAGGGCTGTATCAGCCCCAGCATTTT
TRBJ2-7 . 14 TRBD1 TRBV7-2 CASTLGGTGKRQYF TGTGCCAGCACCCTAGGAGGGACAGGGAAACGGCAGTACTTC
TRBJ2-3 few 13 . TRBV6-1 CASSEFGADTQYF TGTGCCAGCAGTGAGTTTGGAGCAGATACGCAGTATTTT
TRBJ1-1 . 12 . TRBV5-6 CASRAGFTEAFF TGTGCCAGCAGGGCAGGGTTCACTGAAGCTTTCTTT
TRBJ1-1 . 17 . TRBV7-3 CASSLRGLGQGMSEAFF TGTGCCAGCAGCTTAAGGGGATTGGGGCAGGGGATGTCTGAAGCTTTCTTT
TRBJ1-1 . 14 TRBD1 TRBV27 CASSSTGVHTEAFF TGTGCCAGCAGTTCGACAGGGGTTCACACTGAAGCTTTCTTT
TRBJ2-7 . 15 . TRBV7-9 CASSFADSTSGEQYF TGTGCCAGCAGCTTCGCCGACTCAACCAGCGGTGAGCAGTACTTC
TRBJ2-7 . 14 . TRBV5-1 CASSLGERTVSKYF TGCGCCAGCAGCTTGGGGGAAAGGACAGTTTCGAAGTACTTC
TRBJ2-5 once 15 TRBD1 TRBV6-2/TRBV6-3 CASSYPGQFQETQYF TGTGCCAGCAGTTACCCGGGACAGTTCCAAGAGACCCAGTACTTC
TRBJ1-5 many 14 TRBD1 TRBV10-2 CASTRTGGDQPQHF TGCGCCAGCACCAGGACAGGAGGAGATCAGCCCCAGCATTTT
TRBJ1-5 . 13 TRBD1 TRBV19 CASSGTGNQPQHF TGTGCCAGTAGCGGGACAGGCAATCAGCCCCAGCATTTT
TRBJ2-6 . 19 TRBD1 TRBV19 CASSIAAGQGRAGANVLTF TGTGCCAGTAGTATAGCGGCGGGACAGGGAAGGGCTGGGGCCAACGTCCTGACTTTC
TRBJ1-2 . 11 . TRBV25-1 CASSDYAGYTF TGTGCCAGCAGTGACTATGCTGGCTACACCTTC
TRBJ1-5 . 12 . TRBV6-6 CASGTGTGPQHF TGTGCCAGCGGAACAGGGACGGGGCCCCAGCATTTT
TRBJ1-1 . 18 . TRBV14 CASSQGEGTAIRNTEAFF TGTGCCAGCAGCCAAGGTGAGGGTACAGCCATCAGGAACACTGAAGCTTTCTTT
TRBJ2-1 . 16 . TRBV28 CASSSQGGAFRYEQFF TGTGCCAGCAGTTCCCAAGGGGGGGCCTTTAGGTATGAGCAGTTCTTC
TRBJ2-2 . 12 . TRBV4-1 CASSQATRELFF TGCGCCAGCAGCCAAGCTACCCGGGAGCTGTTTTTT
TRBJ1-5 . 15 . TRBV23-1 CATERGGAGNQPQHF TGCGCCACCGAGAGGGGGGGCGCGGGCAATCAGCCCCAGCATTTT
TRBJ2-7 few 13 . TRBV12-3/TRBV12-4 CASSLARGYEQYF TGTGCCAGCAGTTTAGCCAGGGGATACGAGCAGTACTTC
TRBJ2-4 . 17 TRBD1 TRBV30 CAWSGQGAANAKNIQYF TGTGCCTGGAGTGGACAGGGGGCGGCGAACGCCAAAAACATTCAGTACTTC
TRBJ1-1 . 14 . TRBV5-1 CASSVNGGAAEAFF TGCGCCAGCAGCGTGAACGGGGGGGCCGCTGAAGCTTTCTTT